Included here is one T cell receptor (beta chain) sequence, with context. This entry belongs to a study of identical twins' blood T cells. The CDR3 length is 16 residues. Germline V lookup: CDR1 SGHRS, CDR2 YFSETQ. J gave up 0 bases and V 4 bases, and 7 bases lay outside the gene matches. Each TCR cDNA library carried sample-specific barcodes on both ends. TCRdb fed the 5' RACE reads into MiXCR, producing one record per CDR3 protein. The sample gives hundreds of thousands of distinct CDR3 sequences, 25% to 35% of which show up once; roughly 6.1% is in the top ten. The J gene is TRBJ2-7, the V gene TRBV5-1; 10 bases match TRBD2. The TCR originated in a woman aged 18 to 55 in good health. The sequenced sample was PBMCs. The CDR3 loop reads CASSVSSGRSSYEQYF. CDR3 DNA: TGCGCCAGCAGCGTATCTAGCGGGAGATCCTCCTACGAGCAGTACTTC.